This T cell receptor beta chain was sequenced in a study of T cells in Graves' hyperthyroidism and ophthalmopathy. The study's findings and limits: Most thyroid-expanded clonotypes above 0.001 were also found in blood. Stable hyperthyroidism was separated from ophthalmopathy by a model based on 13 V-J features.

TCR beta CDR3 regions were amplified from RNA. During a first-round RT-PCR of the TCR CDR3, the HTBI primer set was used. TCRdb called the multiplex PCR reads again in MiXCR, with one record for every CDR3 protein. The profile shows about 720,000 distinct CDR3 sequences, over 15% of them singletons. With a duration under 2 months, the hyperthyroidism was newly diagnosed in patients aged 18 to 65. CDR1 and CDR2 from the germline V gene are SNHLY and FYNNEI. Trimming cost V 4 bases and J 9 bases, with 16 bases left between them. This CDR3 is 13 amino acids long. This clonotype has a count of ten or more. What it binds is unknown.

The gene calls are TRBV2 and TRBJ2-7, with TRBD2 as a possible D gene (5 bases). This clonotype was sampled from a woman aged 45-65 years with Graves' hyperthyroidism that later progressed to Graves' ophthalmopathy. Sequencing was performed on blood. In DNA form, the CDR3 reads TGTGCCAGCAGTGCCATGAACTACGAGGGGCAGTACTTC. It codes for CASSAMNYEGQYF.